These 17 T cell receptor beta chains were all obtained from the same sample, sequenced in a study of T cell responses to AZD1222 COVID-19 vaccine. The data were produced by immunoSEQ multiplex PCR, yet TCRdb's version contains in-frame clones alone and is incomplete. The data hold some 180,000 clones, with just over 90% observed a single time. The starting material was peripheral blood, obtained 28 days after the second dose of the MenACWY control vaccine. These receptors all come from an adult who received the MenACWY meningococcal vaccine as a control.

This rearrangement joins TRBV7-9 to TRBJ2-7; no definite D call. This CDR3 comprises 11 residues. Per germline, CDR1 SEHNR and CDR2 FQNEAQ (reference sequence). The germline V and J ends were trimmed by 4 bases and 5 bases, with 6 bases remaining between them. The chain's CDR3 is CASSSLDEQYF. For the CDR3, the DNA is TGTGCCAGCAGCTCCCTGGACGAGCAGTACTTC. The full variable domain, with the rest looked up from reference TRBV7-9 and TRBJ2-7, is DTGVSQNPRHKITKRGQNVTFRCDPISEHNRLYWYRQTLGQGPEFLTYFQNEAQLEKSRLLSDRFSAERPKGSFSTLEIQRTEQGDSAMYLCASSSLDEQYFGPGTRLTVT.

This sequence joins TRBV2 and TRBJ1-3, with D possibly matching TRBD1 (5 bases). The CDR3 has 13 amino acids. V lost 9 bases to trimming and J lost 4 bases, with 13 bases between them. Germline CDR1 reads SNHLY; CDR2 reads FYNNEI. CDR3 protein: CASSRQPGNTIYF. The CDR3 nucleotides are TGTGCCAGTTCGAGACAGCCGGGAAACACCATATATTTT.

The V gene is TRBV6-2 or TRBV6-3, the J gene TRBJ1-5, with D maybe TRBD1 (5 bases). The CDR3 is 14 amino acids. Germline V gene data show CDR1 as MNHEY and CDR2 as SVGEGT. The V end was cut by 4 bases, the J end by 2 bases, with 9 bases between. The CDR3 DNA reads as TGTGCCAGCAGTTGGACGGGGGGCAATCAGCCCCAGCATTTT. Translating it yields CASSWTGGNQPQHF.

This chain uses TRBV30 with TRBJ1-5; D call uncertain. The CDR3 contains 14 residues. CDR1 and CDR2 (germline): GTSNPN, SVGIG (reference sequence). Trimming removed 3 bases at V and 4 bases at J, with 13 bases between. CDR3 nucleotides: TGTGCCTGGAGCGGCGGGCAGATTAATCAGCCCCAGCATTTT. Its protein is CAWSGGQINQPQHF.

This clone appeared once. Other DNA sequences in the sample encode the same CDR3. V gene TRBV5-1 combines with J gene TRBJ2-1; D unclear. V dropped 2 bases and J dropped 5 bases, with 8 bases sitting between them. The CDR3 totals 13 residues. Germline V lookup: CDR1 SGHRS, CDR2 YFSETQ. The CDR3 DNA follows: TGCGCCAGCAGCTTAGACTGGAACAATGAGCAGTTCTTC. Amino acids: CASSLDWNNEQFF.

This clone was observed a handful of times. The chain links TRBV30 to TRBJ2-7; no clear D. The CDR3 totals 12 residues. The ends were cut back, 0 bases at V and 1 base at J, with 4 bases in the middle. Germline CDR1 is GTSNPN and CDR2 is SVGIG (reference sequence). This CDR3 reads CAWSVWSYEQYF. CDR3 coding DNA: TGTGCCTGGAGTGTATGGTCCTACGAGCAGTACTTC.

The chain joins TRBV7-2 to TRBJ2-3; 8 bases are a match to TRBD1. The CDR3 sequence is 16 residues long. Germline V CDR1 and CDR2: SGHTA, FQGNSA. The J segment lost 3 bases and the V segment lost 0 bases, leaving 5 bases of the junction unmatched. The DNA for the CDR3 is TGTGCCAGCAGCTTAGCCGGACAGGGATGGACAGATACGCAGTATTTT. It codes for CASSLAGQGWTDTQYF.

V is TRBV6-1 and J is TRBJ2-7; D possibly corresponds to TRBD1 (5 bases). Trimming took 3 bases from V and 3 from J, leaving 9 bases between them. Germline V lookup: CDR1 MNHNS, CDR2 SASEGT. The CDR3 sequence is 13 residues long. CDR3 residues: CASSEARDYEQYF. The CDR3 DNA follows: TGTGCCAGCAGTGAGGCCAGGGACTACGAGCAGTACTTC.

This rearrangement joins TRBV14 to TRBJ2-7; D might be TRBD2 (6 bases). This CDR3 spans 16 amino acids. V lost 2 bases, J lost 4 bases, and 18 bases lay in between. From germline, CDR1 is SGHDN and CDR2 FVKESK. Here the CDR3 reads CASSQYIEAGRYEQYF. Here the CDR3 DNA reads TGTGCCAGCAGCCAATATATCGAAGCGGGCCGATACGAGCAGTACTTC.

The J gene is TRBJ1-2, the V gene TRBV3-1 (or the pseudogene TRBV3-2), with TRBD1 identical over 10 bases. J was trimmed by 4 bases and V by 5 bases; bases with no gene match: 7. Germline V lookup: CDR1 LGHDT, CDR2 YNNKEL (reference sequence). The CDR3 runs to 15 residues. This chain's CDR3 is CASSDTGTGVYGYTF. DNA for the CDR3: TGTGCCAGCAGCGATACCGGGACAGGGGTCTATGGCTACACCTTC.

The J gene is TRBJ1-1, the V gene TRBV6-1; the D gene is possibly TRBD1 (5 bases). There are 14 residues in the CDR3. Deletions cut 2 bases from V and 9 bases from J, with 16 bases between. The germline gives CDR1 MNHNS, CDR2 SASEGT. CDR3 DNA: TGTGCCAGCAGTGAAATGGGGCTCGGGTTAAAAGCTTTCTTT. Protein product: CASSEMGLGLKAFF.

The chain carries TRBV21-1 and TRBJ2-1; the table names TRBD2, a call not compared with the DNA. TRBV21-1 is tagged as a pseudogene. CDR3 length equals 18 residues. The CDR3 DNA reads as TGTGCCGACCGCCGGGGATACGAGGAGGGGTCGCCCTACAATGAGCAGTTCTTC. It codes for CADRRGYEEGSPYNEQFF.

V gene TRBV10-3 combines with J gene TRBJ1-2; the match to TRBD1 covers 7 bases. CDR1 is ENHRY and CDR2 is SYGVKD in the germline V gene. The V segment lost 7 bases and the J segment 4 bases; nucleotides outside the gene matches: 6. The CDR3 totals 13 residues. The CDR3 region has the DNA TGTGCCATCACCCAGGACAGGCTCTATGGCTACACCTTC. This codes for CAITQDRLYGYTF.

Here the CDR3 reads CASSRDLGMGGNTIYF. The CDR3 DNA reads TGTGCCAGCTCACGCGATCTGGGGATGGGTGGAAACACCATATATTTT. The chain recombines TRBV18 with TRBJ1-3; D gene unclear. Per germline, CDR1 KGHSH and CDR2 LQKENI. V was clipped by 4 bases and J by 3 bases, with 16 bases between them. The CDR3 length is 16 residues. Based on the CDR3 plus reference TRBV18 and TRBJ1-3, the full variable domain is NAGVMQNPRHLVRRRGQEARLRCSPMKGHSHVYWYRQLPEEGLKFMVYLQKENIIDESGMPKERFSAEFPKEGPSILRIQQVVRGDSAAYFCASSRDLGMGGNTIYFGEGSWLTVV.

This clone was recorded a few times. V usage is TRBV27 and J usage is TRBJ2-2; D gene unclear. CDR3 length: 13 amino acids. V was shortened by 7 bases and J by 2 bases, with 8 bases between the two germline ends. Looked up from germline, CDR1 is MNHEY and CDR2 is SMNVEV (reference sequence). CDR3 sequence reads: CASIGPNTGELFF. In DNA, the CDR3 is TGTGCCAGCATCGGACCCAACACCGGGGAGCTGTTTTTT.

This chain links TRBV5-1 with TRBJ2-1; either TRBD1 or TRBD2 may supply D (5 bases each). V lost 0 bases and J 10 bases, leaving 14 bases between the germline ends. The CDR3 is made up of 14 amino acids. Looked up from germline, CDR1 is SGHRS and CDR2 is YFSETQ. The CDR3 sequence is CASSLVGGEGEQFF. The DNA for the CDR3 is TGCGCCAGCAGCTTGGTTGGGGGAGAGGGCGAGCAGTTCTTC.

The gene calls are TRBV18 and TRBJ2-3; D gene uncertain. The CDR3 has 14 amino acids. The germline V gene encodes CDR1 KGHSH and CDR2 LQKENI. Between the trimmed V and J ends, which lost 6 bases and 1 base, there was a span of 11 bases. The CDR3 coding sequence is TGTGCCAGCTCCCCTACGTTACGCACAGATACGCAGTATTTT. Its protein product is CASSPTLRTDTQYF. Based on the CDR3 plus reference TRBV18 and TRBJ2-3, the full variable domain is NAGVMQNPRHLVRRRGQEARLRCSPMKGHSHVYWYRQLPEEGLKFMVYLQKENIIDESGMPKERFSAEFPKEGPSILRIQQVVRGDSAAYFCASSPTLRTDTQYFGPGTRLTVL.